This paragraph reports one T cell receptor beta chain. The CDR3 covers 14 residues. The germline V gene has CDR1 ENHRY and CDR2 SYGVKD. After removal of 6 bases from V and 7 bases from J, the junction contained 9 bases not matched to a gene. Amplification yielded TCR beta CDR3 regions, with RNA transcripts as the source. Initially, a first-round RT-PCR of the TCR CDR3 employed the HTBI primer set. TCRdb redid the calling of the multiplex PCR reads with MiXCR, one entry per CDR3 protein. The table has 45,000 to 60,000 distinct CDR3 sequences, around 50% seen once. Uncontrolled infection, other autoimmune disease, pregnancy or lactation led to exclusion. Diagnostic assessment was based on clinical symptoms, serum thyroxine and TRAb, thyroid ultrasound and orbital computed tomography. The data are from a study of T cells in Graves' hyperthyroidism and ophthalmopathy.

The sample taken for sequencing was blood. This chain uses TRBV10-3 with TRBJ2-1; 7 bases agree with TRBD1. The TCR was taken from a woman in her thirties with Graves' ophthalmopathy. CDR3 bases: TGTGCCATCAGGACAGGGTTAGTTGGGAATGAGCAGTTCTTC. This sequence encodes CAIRTGLVGNEQFF.